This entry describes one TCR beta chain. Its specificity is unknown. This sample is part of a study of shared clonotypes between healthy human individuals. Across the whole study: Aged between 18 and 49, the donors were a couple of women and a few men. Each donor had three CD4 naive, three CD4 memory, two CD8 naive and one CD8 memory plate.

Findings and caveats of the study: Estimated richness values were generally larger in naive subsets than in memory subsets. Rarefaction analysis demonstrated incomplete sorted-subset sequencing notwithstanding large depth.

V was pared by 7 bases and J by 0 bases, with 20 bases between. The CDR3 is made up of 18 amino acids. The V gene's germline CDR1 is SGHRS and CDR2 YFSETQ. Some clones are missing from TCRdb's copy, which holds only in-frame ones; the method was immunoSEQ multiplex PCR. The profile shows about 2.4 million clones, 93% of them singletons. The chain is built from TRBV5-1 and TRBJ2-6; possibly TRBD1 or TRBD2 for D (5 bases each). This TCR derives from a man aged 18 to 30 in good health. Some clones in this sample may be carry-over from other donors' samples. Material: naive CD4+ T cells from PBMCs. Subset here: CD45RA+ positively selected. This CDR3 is CASGSFRDGVSGANVLTF. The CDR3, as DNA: TGCGCCAGCGGATCCTTCCGGGACGGGGTCTCTGGGGCCAACGTCCTGACTTTC.